This TCR beta chain was retrieved from a study of neurological immune-mediated disorders. Study-level information: Multiple sclerosis patients (n = 34) included 31 with relapsing-remitting and 3 with secondary progressive disease.

This clonotype has at least ten counts. Its antigen is undetermined. The cDNA was generated by 5'RACE with 10-nucleotide random UMIs. In TCRdb, the 5' RACE reads were re-called with MiXCR into one record per CDR3 protein. The sample has approximately 85,000 distinct CDR3 sequences, about 4.3% seen once. V shed 4 bases, J shed 0 bases, and the junction held 6 bases outside the gene matches. Germline CDR1 MNHNS, CDR2 SASEGT. The CDR3 contains 16 residues. Study-level points and caveats: One related-CDR3 cluster, identified by phylogenetic grouping, held the repertoires of 18 of 34 multiple sclerosis patients and was a possible signature. HTLV-1-associated myelopathy had the most TCR clonal expansion, while multiple sclerosis had the least, a level that fell below healthy controls.

Time point in this sample: longitudinal time-point 3. This chain uses TRBV6-1 with TRBJ2-4; TRBD1 matches 7 bases. Sample: PBMCs. The sequence derives from a woman in her sixties or seventies with multiple sclerosis. CDR3 bases: TGTGCCAGCAGTGTCGACAGGGCGATAGCCAAAAACATTCAGTACTTC. As protein: CASSVDRAIAKNIQYF.